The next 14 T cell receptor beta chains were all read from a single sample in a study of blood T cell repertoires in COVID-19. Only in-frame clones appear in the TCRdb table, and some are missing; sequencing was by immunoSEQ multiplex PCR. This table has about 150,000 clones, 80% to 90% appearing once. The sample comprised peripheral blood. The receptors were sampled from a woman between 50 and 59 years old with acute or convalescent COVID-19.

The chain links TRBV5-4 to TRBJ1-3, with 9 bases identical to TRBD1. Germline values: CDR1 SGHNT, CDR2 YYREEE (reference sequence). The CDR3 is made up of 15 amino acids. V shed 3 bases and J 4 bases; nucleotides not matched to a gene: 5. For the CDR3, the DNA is TGTGCCAGCAGCTCCCCGGGACAGGGCGGAAACACCATATATTTT. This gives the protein CASSSPGQGGNTIYF.

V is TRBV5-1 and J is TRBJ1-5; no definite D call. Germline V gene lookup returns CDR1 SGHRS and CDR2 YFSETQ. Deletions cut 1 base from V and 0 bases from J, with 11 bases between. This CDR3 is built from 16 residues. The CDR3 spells CASSLLSGSSNQPQHF. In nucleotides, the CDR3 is TGCGCCAGCAGCTTGTTGTCCGGTTCTAGCAATCAGCCCCAGCATTTT.

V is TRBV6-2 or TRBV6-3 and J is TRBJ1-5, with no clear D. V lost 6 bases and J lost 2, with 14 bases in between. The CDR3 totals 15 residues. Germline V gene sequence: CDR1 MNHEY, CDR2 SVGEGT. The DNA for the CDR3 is TGTGCCAGCAGCACTCCTGAGGCAGGCAATCAGCCCCAGCATTTT. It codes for CASSTPEAGNQPQHF.

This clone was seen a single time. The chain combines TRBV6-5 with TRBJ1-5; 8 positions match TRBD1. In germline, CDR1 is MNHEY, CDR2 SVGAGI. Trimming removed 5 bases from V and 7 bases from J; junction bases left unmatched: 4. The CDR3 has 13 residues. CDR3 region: CASSRDRQQPQHF. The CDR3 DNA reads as TGTGCCAGCAGTAGGGACAGGCAACAGCCCCAGCATTTT.

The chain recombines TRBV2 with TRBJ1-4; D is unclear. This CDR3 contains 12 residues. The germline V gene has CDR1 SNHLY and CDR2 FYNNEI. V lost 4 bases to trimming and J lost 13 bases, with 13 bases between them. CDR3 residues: CASSGVSGILFF. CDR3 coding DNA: TGTGCCAGCAGTGGAGTTTCAGGTATACTGTTTTTT. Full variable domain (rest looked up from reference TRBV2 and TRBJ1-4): EPEVTQTPSHQVTQMGQEVILRCVPISNHLYFYWYRQILGQKVEFLVSFYNNEISEKSEIFDDQFSVERPDGSNFTLKIRSTKLEDSAMYFCASSGVSGILFFGSGTQLSVL.

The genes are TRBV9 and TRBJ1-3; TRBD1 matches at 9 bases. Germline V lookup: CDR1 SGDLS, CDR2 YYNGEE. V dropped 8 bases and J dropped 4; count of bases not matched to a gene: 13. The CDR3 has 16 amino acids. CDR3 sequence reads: CASSGQGRLLGNTIYF. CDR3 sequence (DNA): TGTGCCAGTTCGGGACAGGGAAGGTTATTGGGAAACACCATATATTTT.

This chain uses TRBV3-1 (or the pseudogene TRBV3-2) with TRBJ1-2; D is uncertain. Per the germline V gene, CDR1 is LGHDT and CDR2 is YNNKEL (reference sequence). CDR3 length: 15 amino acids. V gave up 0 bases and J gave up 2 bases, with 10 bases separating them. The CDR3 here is CASSQDRLPNYGYTF. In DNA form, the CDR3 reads TGTGCCAGCAGCCAAGATCGACTCCCGAACTATGGCTACACCTTC.

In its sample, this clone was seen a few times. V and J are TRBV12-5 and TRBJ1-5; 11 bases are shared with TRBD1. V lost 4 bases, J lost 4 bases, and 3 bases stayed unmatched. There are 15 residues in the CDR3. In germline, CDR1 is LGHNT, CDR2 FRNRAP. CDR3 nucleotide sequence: TGTGCTAGTGGTTCCGGACAGGGGGCAAATCAGCCCCAGCATTTT. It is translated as CASGSGQGANQPQHF. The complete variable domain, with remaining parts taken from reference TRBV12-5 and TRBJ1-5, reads DARVTQTPRHKVTEMGQEVTMRCQPILGHNTVFWYRQTMMQGLELLAYFRNRAPLDDSGMPKDRFSAEMPDATLATLKIQPSEPRDSAVYFCASGSGQGANQPQHFGDGTRLSIL.

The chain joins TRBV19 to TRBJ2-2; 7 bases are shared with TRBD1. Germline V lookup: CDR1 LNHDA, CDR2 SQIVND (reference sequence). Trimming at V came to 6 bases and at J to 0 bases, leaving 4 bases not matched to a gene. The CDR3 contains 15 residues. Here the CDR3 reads CASRRTGTNTGELFF. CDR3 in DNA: TGTGCCAGTAGGAGGACAGGCACGAACACCGGGGAGCTGTTTTTT. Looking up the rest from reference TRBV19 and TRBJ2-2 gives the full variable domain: DGGITQSPKYLFRKEGQNVTLSCEQNLNHDAMYWYRQDPGQGLRLIYYSQIVNDFQKGDIAEGYSVSREKKESFPLTVTSAQKNPTAFYLCASRRTGTNTGELFFGEGSRLTVL.

The CDR3 loop reads CASSLMPGGAKNIQYF. The CDR3, as DNA: TGTGCCAGCAGCTTAATGCCAGGGGGAGCCAAAAACATTCAGTACTTC. The chain joins TRBV7-2 to TRBJ2-4; 7 nucleotides line up with TRBD1. The length of the CDR3 is 16 residues. The V gene end was trimmed by 2 bases and the J gene end by 0 bases; junction bases not matched to a gene: 4. Germline loops: CDR1 SGHTA, CDR2 FQGNSA.

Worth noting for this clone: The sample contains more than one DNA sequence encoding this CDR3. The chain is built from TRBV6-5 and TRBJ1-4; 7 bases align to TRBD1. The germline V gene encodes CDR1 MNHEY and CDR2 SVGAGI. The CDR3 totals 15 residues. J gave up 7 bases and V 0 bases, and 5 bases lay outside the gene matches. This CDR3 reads CASSYSPGGGEKLFF. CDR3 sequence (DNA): TGTGCCAGCAGTTACTCCCCAGGGGGAGGTGAAAAACTGTTTTTT.

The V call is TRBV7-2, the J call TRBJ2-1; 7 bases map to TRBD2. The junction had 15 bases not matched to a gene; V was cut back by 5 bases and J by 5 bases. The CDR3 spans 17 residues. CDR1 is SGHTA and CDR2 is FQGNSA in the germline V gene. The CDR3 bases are TGTGCCAGCAGCCCCCGGATTCTGGGCGGGGGAAACAATGAGCAGTTCTTC. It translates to CASSPRILGGGNNEQFF.

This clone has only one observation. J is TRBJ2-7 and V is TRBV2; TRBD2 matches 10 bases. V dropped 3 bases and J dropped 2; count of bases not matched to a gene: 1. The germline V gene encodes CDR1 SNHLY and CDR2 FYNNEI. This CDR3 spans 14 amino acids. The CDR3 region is CASSDGLAAYEQYF. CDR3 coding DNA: TGTGCCAGCAGTGACGGACTAGCGGCCTACGAGCAGTACTTC.

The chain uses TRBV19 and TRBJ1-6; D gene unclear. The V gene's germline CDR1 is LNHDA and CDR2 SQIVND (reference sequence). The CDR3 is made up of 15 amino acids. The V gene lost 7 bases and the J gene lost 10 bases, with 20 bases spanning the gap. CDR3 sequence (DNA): TGTGCCAGTACCACTAAGGTTTCCTCCGCCTCACCCCTCCACTTT. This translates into CASTTKVSSASPLHF.